This TCR beta chain was obtained from a study of cytomegalovirus exposure and HLA in healthy donors. Overall study results and limits: Researchers reported from a later analysis that most CMV-associated TCR beta chains appeared HLA-restricted. A list of about 160 TCR beta chains associated with cytomegalovirus was given. In a later analysis, compared with equally common non-associated chains, HLA-associated beta chains were more expanded.

This CDR3 spans 14 amino acids. Germline V gene lookup returns CDR1 LGHNA and CDR2 YSLEER. PCR primers comprised 60 Vbeta and 13 Jbeta primers. The table came from immunoSEQ multiplex PCR; TCRdb's copy has only in-frame clones and leaves some out. The repertoire holds some 110,000 clones, about 79% seen once, with approximately 4.3% in the top ten. In the case of this clone: Its antigen is still unknown.

Sequencing input: PBMCs. The clonotype comes from a man younger than 40 in good health and CMV-seropositive. The V call is TRBV4-3, the J call TRBJ2-5; 8 bases are shared with TRBD1. The better agreement between TRBJ2-7 and the DNA end casts doubt on the J call. The CDR3 DNA reads as TGCGCCAGCAGCTCATGGACAGGGAGTTACGAGCAGTACTTC. Amino acid sequence: CASSSWTGSYEQYF.